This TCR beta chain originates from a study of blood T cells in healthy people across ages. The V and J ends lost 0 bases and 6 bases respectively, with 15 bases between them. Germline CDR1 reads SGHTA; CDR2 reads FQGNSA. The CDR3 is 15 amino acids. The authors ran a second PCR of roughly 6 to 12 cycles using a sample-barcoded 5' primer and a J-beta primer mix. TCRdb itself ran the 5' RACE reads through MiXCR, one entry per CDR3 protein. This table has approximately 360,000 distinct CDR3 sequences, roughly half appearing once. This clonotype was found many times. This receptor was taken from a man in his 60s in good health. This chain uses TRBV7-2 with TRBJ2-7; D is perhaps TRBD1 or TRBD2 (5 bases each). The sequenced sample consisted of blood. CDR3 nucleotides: TGTGCCAGCAGCTTAGCTTGGGGGAGCGTCTCCGAGCAGTACTTC. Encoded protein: CASSLAWGSVSEQYF.